The clone carrying this T cell receptor (beta chain) ranks as medium-sized. Its antigen is as yet unknown. Stated time point: cycle 4 day 1 (C4D1), after five to seven weeks of nivolumab. Each patient experienced a relapse that followed autologous stem cell transplantation, and brentuximab vedotin exposure varied. These data belong to a study of PD-1 blockade in classical Hodgkin lymphoma. Study-wide findings and caveats: Compared with baseline, CD4+ but not CD8+ TCR diversity had risen significantly by C4D1. As was reported, newly diagnosed patients showed lower baseline TCR diversity than healthy donors did.

Assay: immunoSEQ multiplex PCR; the TCRdb copy retains only in-frame clones and omits some. The repertoire holds tens of thousands of clones, with 82% as singletons. The germline V gene has CDR1 SGDLS and CDR2 YYNGEE. With 3 bases removed from V and 2 bases from J, the gap between germline ends came to 11 bases. This CDR3 contains 15 residues. The sequencing used peripheral blood mononuclear cells (PBMCs), collected before the fourth cycle of nivolumab. This sequence was found in a human donor with classical Hodgkin lymphoma. This chain connects TRBV9 to TRBJ1-4; no definite D call. In nucleotides, the CDR3 is TGTGCCAGCAGCGCGACAAAGGCCACTAATGAAAAACTGTTTTTT. Protein sequence: CASSATKATNEKLFF.